These T cell receptor beta chains were read from a single sample in a study of spatial heterogeneity in lung cancer. TCRdb itself ran the 5' RACE reads through MiXCR, one entry per CDR3 protein. The table includes 35,000 to 55,000 distinct CDR3 sequences, 22% detected once. This specimen consisted of PBMCs, obtained at follow-up. These receptors were collected from a female donor with early-stage non-small cell lung cancer. Each CDR3 is given with its conserved first and last residue. The D gene is left open where the match is weak. Part of the rows lack a size; the others show once, few, many or a class for expanded clones.

d_call: .; v_call: TRBV6-1; j_call: TRBJ2-7; clone_size: .; cdr3_aa: CASSAEFWGEQYF; cdr3_nt: TGTGCCAGCAGTGCCGAATTCTGGGGCGAGCAGTACTTC
d_call: .; v_call: TRBV28; j_call: TRBJ1-6; clone_size: many; cdr3_aa: CASMDSGSYNSPLHF; cdr3_nt: TGTGCCAGCATGGACAGCGGATCCTATAATTCACCCCTCCACTTT
d_call: .; v_call: TRBV29-1; j_call: TRBJ2-1; clone_size: many; cdr3_aa: CSVERVNEQFF; cdr3_nt: TGCAGCGTTGAACGGGTCAATGAGCAGTTCTTC
d_call: .; v_call: TRBV6-6; j_call: TRBJ2-7; clone_size: few; cdr3_aa: CASSYGWGGSYEQYF; cdr3_nt: TGTGCCAGCAGTTACGGATGGGGCGGTTCCTACGAGCAGTACTTC
d_call: TRBD2; v_call: TRBV2; j_call: TRBJ2-1; clone_size: .; cdr3_aa: CASSVTGTSGYYNEQFF; cdr3_nt: TGTGCCAGCAGTGTAACCGGGACTAGCGGCTACTACAATGAGCAGTTCTTC
d_call: .; v_call: TRBV12-3/TRBV12-4; j_call: TRBJ1-1; clone_size: few; cdr3_aa: CASSTHGTSIGGEAFF; cdr3_nt: TGTGCCAGCAGTACTCACGGGACATCCATTGGGGGTGAAGCTTTCTTT
d_call: .; v_call: TRBV21-1; j_call: TRBJ1-2; clone_size: few; cdr3_aa: CASSKRGLQEPNYGYTF; cdr3_nt: TGTGCCAGCAGCAAAAGGGGGCTTCAGGAACCTAACTATGGCTACACCTTC
d_call: TRBD1; v_call: TRBV20-1; j_call: TRBJ2-2; clone_size: .; cdr3_aa: CSAISRTGGNHGELFF; cdr3_nt: TGCAGTGCAATTTCCAGGACAGGGGGTAATCACGGGGAGCTGTTTTTT
d_call: TRBD1; v_call: TRBV7-9; j_call: TRBJ1-3; clone_size: many; cdr3_aa: CASSTTTLRDRGNTIYF; cdr3_nt: TGTGCCAGCAGCACAACCACCCTGCGGGACAGGGGGAACACCATATATTTT
d_call: .; v_call: TRBV11-2; j_call: TRBJ2-3; clone_size: .; cdr3_aa: CASSFTIGVPDTQYF; cdr3_nt: TGTGCCAGCAGCTTTACGATTGGGGTCCCAGATACGCAGTATTTT
d_call: TRBD2; v_call: TRBV3-1; j_call: TRBJ2-1; clone_size: few; cdr3_aa: CASSQDGRQKNNEQFF; cdr3_nt: TGTGCCAGCAGCCAAGACGGGAGGCAAAAGAACAATGAGCAGTTCTTC
d_call: .; v_call: TRBV19; j_call: TRBJ2-4; clone_size: medium-sized; cdr3_aa: CASSISMEGKNIQYF; cdr3_nt: TGTGCCAGTAGTATATCTATGGAAGGCAAAAACATTCAGTACTTC
d_call: .; v_call: TRBV4-1; j_call: TRBJ1-3; clone_size: .; cdr3_aa: CASSQGAGRSGNTIYF; cdr3_nt: TGCGCCAGCAGCCAAGGTGCAGGGCGCTCTGGAAACACCATATATTTT
d_call: TRBD1; v_call: TRBV12-3/TRBV12-4; j_call: TRBJ1-1; clone_size: .; cdr3_aa: CASNDRGIEAFF; cdr3_nt: TGTGCCAGCAACGACAGGGGCATTGAAGCTTTCTTT
d_call: TRBD2; v_call: TRBV12-5; j_call: TRBJ2-5; clone_size: few; cdr3_aa: CASGSRTSGGYQETQYF; cdr3_nt: TGTGCTAGTGGTTCTCGGACTAGCGGAGGGTACCAAGAGACCCAGTACTTC
d_call: .; v_call: TRBV3-1; j_call: TRBJ1-4; clone_size: few; cdr3_aa: CASSPPSGGEKLFF; cdr3_nt: TGTGCCAGCAGCCCCCCTTCCGGGGGGGAAAAACTGTTTTTT
d_call: .; v_call: TRBV3-1; j_call: TRBJ2-1; clone_size: .; cdr3_aa: CASSLEGVHYNEQFF; cdr3_nt: TGTGCCAGCAGCCTCGAGGGGGTCCACTACAATGAGCAGTTCTTC
d_call: .; v_call: TRBV12-3/TRBV12-4; j_call: TRBJ2-3; clone_size: .; cdr3_aa: CASSLWGESSQYF; cdr3_nt: TGTGCCAGCAGTTTATGGGGGGAATCGTCGCAGTATTTT
d_call: .; v_call: TRBV20-1; j_call: TRBJ1-5; clone_size: many; cdr3_aa: CSARGGGNQPQHF; cdr3_nt: TGCAGTGCTAGAGGTGGCGGCAATCAGCCCCAGCATTTT
d_call: TRBD2; v_call: TRBV29-1; j_call: TRBJ2-1; clone_size: few; cdr3_aa: CSVGVAGRNNEQFF; cdr3_nt: TGCAGCGTTGGGGTAGCGGGTAGGAACAATGAGCAGTTCTTC
d_call: .; v_call: TRBV6-2/TRBV6-3; j_call: TRBJ1-5; clone_size: few; cdr3_aa: CASSDGYQPQHF; cdr3_nt: TGTGCCAGCAGCGATGGTTATCAGCCCCAGCATTTT
d_call: .; v_call: TRBV5-1; j_call: TRBJ1-4; clone_size: .; cdr3_aa: CASTPESTNEKLFF; cdr3_nt: TGCGCCAGCACCCCAGAATCAACTAATGAAAAACTGTTTTTT
d_call: .; v_call: TRBV7-3; j_call: TRBJ2-2; clone_size: many; cdr3_aa: CASSPDRMGTGELFF; cdr3_nt: TGTGCCAGCAGCCCCGACAGGATGGGCACCGGGGAGCTGTTTTTT
d_call: .; v_call: TRBV6-6; j_call: TRBJ1-2; clone_size: few; cdr3_aa: CASSYRPRDSYTF; cdr3_nt: TGTGCCAGCAGTTATCGTCCCAGAGATAGCTACACCTTC
d_call: TRBD1; v_call: TRBV27; j_call: TRBJ1-2; clone_size: many; cdr3_aa: CASTGTGRNYGYTF; cdr3_nt: TGTGCCAGCACCGGGACAGGGAGGAACTATGGCTACACCTTC
d_call: .; v_call: TRBV7-9; j_call: TRBJ2-1; clone_size: few; cdr3_aa: CASSLAADYNEQFF; cdr3_nt: TGTGCCAGCAGTTTAGCAGCAGACTACAATGAGCAGTTCTTC
d_call: .; v_call: TRBV9; j_call: TRBJ2-3; clone_size: few; cdr3_aa: CASSVDGGDTDTQYF; cdr3_nt: TGTGCCAGCAGCGTAGACGGGGGAGACACAGATACGCAGTATTTT
d_call: TRBD2; v_call: TRBV10-1; j_call: TRBJ2-2; clone_size: .; cdr3_aa: CASSAPQGLAAQNTGELFF; cdr3_nt: TGCGCCAGCAGTGCGCCCCAAGGGCTAGCGGCCCAGAACACCGGGGAGCTGTTTTTT
d_call: .; v_call: TRBV9; j_call: TRBJ2-1; clone_size: .; cdr3_aa: CASSVVSPHNEQFF; cdr3_nt: TGTGCCAGCAGCGTAGTTAGCCCCCACAATGAGCAGTTCTTC
d_call: TRBD2; v_call: TRBV29-1; j_call: TRBJ2-7; clone_size: once; cdr3_aa: CSALGLASTYEQYF; cdr3_nt: TGCAGCGCTTTGGGACTAGCGTCGACCTACGAGCAGTACTTC
d_call: .; v_call: TRBV20-1; j_call: TRBJ2-1; clone_size: .; cdr3_aa: CSASKPSRGVKDFQNIVF; cdr3_nt: TGCAGTGCTAGTAAACCAAGCAGAGGGGTTAAGGACTTCCAGAATATTGTCTTC
d_call: TRBD2; v_call: TRBV11-2; j_call: TRBJ2-3; clone_size: few; cdr3_aa: CASSPGTRVVDTQYF; cdr3_nt: TGTGCCAGCAGCCCAGGGACTAGAGTAGTTGATACGCAGTATTTT
d_call: .; v_call: TRBV2; j_call: TRBJ2-7; clone_size: many; cdr3_aa: CASTWGGDYEQYF; cdr3_nt: TGTGCCAGCACCTGGGGCGGAGACTACGAGCAGTACTTC
d_call: .; v_call: TRBV7-3; j_call: TRBJ2-3; clone_size: few; cdr3_aa: CASSLETTDTQYF; cdr3_nt: TGTGCCAGCAGCTTGGAGACCACCGATACGCAGTATTTT
d_call: TRBD2; v_call: TRBV7-2; j_call: TRBJ2-1; clone_size: .; cdr3_aa: CASSRTSGYYNEQFF; cdr3_nt: TGTGCCAGCAGCCGAACTAGCGGTTATTACAATGAGCAGTTCTTC
d_call: TRBD1; v_call: TRBV5-1; j_call: TRBJ1-4; clone_size: few; cdr3_aa: CASSGQGNEKLFF; cdr3_nt: TGCGCCAGCAGCGGACAGGGTAATGAAAAACTGTTTTTT
d_call: .; v_call: TRBV11-2; j_call: TRBJ2-7; clone_size: .; cdr3_aa: CASSPTGPWYEQYF; cdr3_nt: TGTGCCAGCAGCCCGACAGGACCTTGGTACGAGCAGTACTTC
d_call: .; v_call: TRBV20-1; j_call: TRBJ2-7; clone_size: few; cdr3_aa: CSVKPGAPYEQYF; cdr3_nt: TGCAGTGTCAAACCGGGGGCCCCCTACGAGCAGTACTTC
d_call: .; v_call: TRBV7-8; j_call: TRBJ2-7; clone_size: .; cdr3_aa: CASTHYRVERVCEQYF; cdr3_nt: TGTGCCAGCACTCATTATAGGGTCGAGCGGGTCTGCGAGCAGTACTTC
d_call: TRBD1; v_call: TRBV20-1; j_call: TRBJ1-5; clone_size: many; cdr3_aa: CSAGGTANQPQHF; cdr3_nt: TGCAGTGCAGGCGGGACAGCAAATCAGCCCCAGCATTTT
d_call: TRBD2; v_call: TRBV14; j_call: TRBJ2-1; clone_size: .; cdr3_aa: CASSPGLAGHEQFF; cdr3_nt: TGTGCCAGCAGCCCGGGACTAGCGGGACATGAGCAGTTCTTC
d_call: .; v_call: TRBV5-1; j_call: TRBJ2-4; clone_size: few; cdr3_aa: CASSLPGDVNIQYF; cdr3_nt: TGCGCCAGCAGCTTGCCGGGGGATGTAAACATTCAGTACTTC
d_call: .; v_call: TRBV5-1; j_call: TRBJ2-5; clone_size: many; cdr3_aa: CASSLPQETQYF; cdr3_nt: TGCGCCAGCAGCTTGCCTCAAGAGACCCAGTACTTC
d_call: .; v_call: TRBV18; j_call: TRBJ2-1; clone_size: many; cdr3_aa: CASSLIAGSYNEQFF; cdr3_nt: TGTGCCAGCTCACTAATAGCCGGCTCCTACAATGAGCAGTTCTTC
d_call: TRBD2; v_call: TRBV7-3; j_call: TRBJ2-3; clone_size: many; cdr3_aa: CASSFGTSPTDTQYF; cdr3_nt: TGTGCCAGCAGCTTCGGGACTAGCCCCACAGATACGCAGTATTTT
d_call: .; v_call: TRBV18; j_call: TRBJ1-2; clone_size: few; cdr3_aa: CASSPEQLGYGYTF; cdr3_nt: TGTGCCAGCTCACCGGAACAGCTAGGCTATGGCTACACCTTC
d_call: TRBD2; v_call: TRBV16; j_call: TRBJ2-4; clone_size: .; cdr3_aa: CASSHDSLAMVQYF; cdr3_nt: TGTGCCAGCAGCCACGATTCACTAGCGATGGTTCAGTACTTC
d_call: .; v_call: TRBV5-4; j_call: TRBJ1-6; clone_size: .; cdr3_aa: CASSPADTTYNSPLHF; cdr3_nt: TGTGCCAGCAGCCCCGCGGACACCACCTATAATTCACCCCTCCACTTT